A selection of T cell receptor beta chains follows, all from one sample in a study of shared clonotypes between healthy human individuals. Here immunoSEQ multiplex PCR was the method, and the copy in TCRdb shows in-frame clones only, minus some. The sample has some 2,000,000 clones; nearly 97% are singletons. Sequencing used naive CD4+ T cells sorted from blood. These receptors were collected from a man between 18 and 35 years old in good health. CDR3s include the opening cysteine and the closing phenylalanine or tryptophan. Fields, in order: clone size, D gene, V gene, J gene, CDR3 length, CDR3 protein, CDR3 DNA. The D gene is left open where the match is weak. The size of a clone is reported for some rows only, either as once, few or many, or as a class for expanded clones.

>NA|TRBD1|TRBV10-3|TRBJ2-7|14
CAITPGQGNYEQYF
TGTGCCATCACCCCGGGACAGGGGAACTACGAGCAGTACTTC
>NA|NA|TRBV7-9|TRBJ1-1|15
CASSLVQGTNTEAFF
TGTGCCAGCAGCTTAGTGCAGGGGACGAACACTGAAGCTTTCTTT
>NA|NA|TRBV10-3|TRBJ2-1|12
CAISESKGEQFF
TGTGCCATCAGTGAGTCGAAAGGTGAGCAGTTCTTC
>once|NA|TRBV5-1|TRBJ2-7|13
CASSLVRAHEQYF
TGCGCCAGCAGCTTGGTCAGGGCCCACGAGCAGTACTTC
>NA|NA|TRBV2|TRBJ1-2|13
CASTRRQYYGYTF
TGTGCCAGCACCCGAAGGCAGTACTATGGCTACACCTTC
>NA|NA|TRBV11-2|TRBJ1-6|14
CASSFTTGDSPLHF
TGTGCCAGCAGCTTTACGACCGGAGATTCACCCCTCCACTTT
>NA|TRBD1|TRBV7-2|TRBJ2-3|15
CASSSTGIGTDTQYF
TGTGCCAGCAGCTCGACAGGGATTGGCACAGATACGCAGTATTTT
>few|TRBD1|TRBV5-1|TRBJ1-2|13
CASSSTGNYGYTF
TGCGCCAGCAGCTCGACAGGGAACTATGGCTACACCTTC
>NA|NA|TRBV15|TRBJ2-3|15
CATSSRQGPTDTQYF
TGTGCCACCAGCAGTCGTCAGGGCCCCACAGATACGCAGTATTTT
>NA|NA|TRBV10-3|TRBJ1-1|11
CAIRVNTEAFF
TGTGCCATCAGGGTGAACACTGAAGCTTTCTTT
>NA|NA|TRBV4-1|TRBJ2-1|11
CASSGRNEQFF
TGCGCCAGCAGTGGCCGTAATGAGCAGTTCTTC
>NA|NA|TRBV11-3|TRBJ2-1|15
CASSKGASSYNEQFF
TGTGCCAGCAGCAAAGGGGCTAGCTCCTACAATGAGCAGTTCTTC
>NA|NA|TRBV5-1|TRBJ2-3|15
CASSLGGSPTNTQYF
TGCGCCAGCAGCCTGGGTGGGTCTCCAACGAATACGCAGTATTTT
>NA|NA|TRBV18|TRBJ1-3|16
CASSQMTVLSGNTIYF
TGTGCCAGCTCCCAAATGACAGTTCTCTCTGGAAACACCATATATTTT
>NA|NA|TRBV5-4|TRBJ1-2|14
CASSLDLGLSGYTF
TGTGCCAGCAGCTTGGATCTGGGTCTCAGCGGCTACACCTTC
>NA|TRBD1|TRBV7-9|TRBJ2-3|15
CASSPRQGKTDTQYF
TGTGCCAGCAGCCCCCGACAGGGGAAGACAGATACGCAGTATTTT
>NA|NA|TRBV29-1|TRBJ2-3|14
CSVQGKTSTDTQYF
TGCAGCGTTCAGGGGAAGACTAGCACAGATACGCAGTATTTT
>NA|TRBD2|TRBV30|TRBJ2-7|14
CAWSVGGVTYEQYF
TGTGCCTGGAGTGTGGGAGGGGTGACCTACGAGCAGTACTTC
>NA|NA|TRBV21-1|TRBJ1-4|17
CASSVKGSNETNEKLFF
TGTGCCAGCAGCGTAAAGGGCTCCAATGAGACTAATGAAAAACTGTTTTTT
>NA|NA|TRBV6-1|TRBJ1-1|14
CASILRGANTEAFF
TGTGCCAGCATTCTCAGGGGAGCCAACACTGAAGCTTTCTTT
>NA|NA|TRBV13|TRBJ1-3|14
CASSLWVSGNTIYF
TGTGCCAGCAGCTTATGGGTCTCTGGAAACACCATATATTTT
>NA|NA|TRBV10-3|TRBJ2-3|11
CAISATDTQYF
TGTGCCATCAGTGCCACAGATACGCAGTATTTT
>NA|TRBD2|TRBV7-2|TRBJ2-3|17
CASSLYAGTSGPDTQYF
TGTGCCAGCAGCTTATATGCCGGGACTAGCGGGCCAGATACGCAGTATTTT
>NA|NA|TRBV7-7|TRBJ2-5|15
CASSLGRSVLETQYF
TGTGCTAGCAGCTTAGGGCGGTCCGTACTGGAGACCCAGTACTTC
>NA|TRBD2|TRBV28|TRBJ2-5|15
CASSNQAAGRETQYF
TGTGCCAGCAGTAATCAGGCAGCGGGGCGAGAGACCCAGTACTTC
>once|NA|TRBV6-1|TRBJ2-7|14
CASKTGTGRGEQYF
TGTGCCAGCAAAACCGGGACGGGACGCGGCGAGCAGTACTTC
>once|TRBD2|TRBV7-9|TRBJ2-2|15
CASSLSGSGSGELFF
TGTGCCAGCAGCCTTAGCGGGAGCGGATCCGGGGAGCTGTTTTTT
>once|NA|TRBV9|TRBJ2-6|17
CASSVEISFSGANVLTF
TGTGCCAGCAGCGTAGAAATATCGTTCTCTGGGGCCAACGTCCTGACTTTC
>NA|NA|TRBV7-3|TRBJ2-5|15
CASSRGAGPLQTQYF
TGTGCCAGCAGCCGCGGGGCAGGGCCCCTCCAGACCCAGTACTTC
>NA|NA|TRBV27|TRBJ1-1|14
CASKGEDLNTEAFF
TGTGCCAGCAAAGGGGAGGACTTGAACACTGAAGCTTTCTTT
>NA|NA|TRBV2|TRBJ1-3|14
CASSESGAGNTIYF
TGTGCCAGCAGTGAATCCGGGGCTGGAAACACCATATATTTT
>NA|NA|TRBV27|TRBJ1-1|11
CASSLYGQAFF
TGTGCCAGCAGTTTATATGGCCAAGCTTTCTTT
>NA|TRBD1|TRBV6-6|TRBJ1-2|15
CASRPQGEVVGGYTF
TGTGCCAGCCGACCCCAGGGGGAAGTAGTGGGTGGCTACACCTTC